Included here is one T cell receptor (beta chain) sequence, with context. Its antigen remains unidentified. The source of the sample is a study of OX40 agonist ivuxolimab in advanced cancers. About the research overall: Partial responses were observed in three patients, of whom one had hepatocellular carcinoma and two had cutaneous melanoma. Overall study findings and caveats: At 0.1 to 3.0 mg/kg, CD4+ and CD8+ blood T cells expanded clonally by week 6.

In germline, CDR1 is GTSNPN, CDR2 SVGIG (reference sequence). This CDR3 has 14 amino acids. The V end lost 0 bases, the J end lost 1 base, and 7 bases lay between the germline ends. Patients with autoimmune history or systemic immunosuppression were excluded. Sequencing was performed with immunoSEQ multiplex PCR; in TCRdb, only in-frame clones are kept and a portion is missing. The sample holds roughly 13,000 clones, about 93% seen once. The source was CD4+ or CD8+ T cells sorted from blood, collected in a trial of the OX40 agonist ivuxolimab. The sequence was obtained from an adult with an advanced solid tumor such as melanoma, head and neck, liver or kidney cancer. The gene calls are TRBV30 and TRBJ1-5, with D unresolved. The CDR3 DNA follows: TGTGCCTGGAGTGTCTCAACCAGCAATCAGCCCCAGCATTTT. Its protein is CAWSVSTSNQPQHF.